Below, one TCR beta chain is given with its context. Its antigen is still unknown. This record belongs to a study of T cell clones after liver transplantation. Whole-study findings and limits: Circulating graft-donor-reactive CD4 TCRbeta sequences fell significantly post-transplant in most of the 8 subjects.

Trimming removed 8 bases at V and 0 bases at J, with 10 bases between. Looked up from germline, CDR1 is MNHNY and CDR2 is SVGAGI (reference sequence). The CDR3 runs to 13 residues. The assay was immunoSEQ multiplex PCR, and TCRdb's table has in-frame clones only and misses some. In the table there are roughly 60,000 clones, approximately 63% of which are singletons. Sorting of unstimulated PBMCs yielded separate CD3+CD4+ and CD3+CD8+ fractions. This chain connects TRBV6-6 to TRBJ1-2; D uncertain. This clonotype was sampled from a human patient who received a liver transplant. Some T cells may be provided by the graft donor. The source material was CD4+ T cells from blood, sampled at the approximately 16-month timepoint. CDR3 bases: TGTGCCAGCGAAACGAGAGCTAACTATGGCTACACCTTC. This translates into CASETRANYGYTF.